Following are 9 T cell receptor beta chains from one sample sequenced in a study of T cell changes during pregnancy in multiple sclerosis. Clones were sequenced by immunoSEQ multiplex PCR, and TCRdb holds only the in-frame ones, with some missing. The repertoire holds approximately 37,000 clones, with about 95% as singletons. The sequences come from peripheral blood, collected in the third trimester of pregnancy. These receptors were collected from a female donor with multiple sclerosis, enrolled in a pregnancy study.

The chain has TRBV25-1 and TRBJ2-3, with D possibly TRBD1 on 5 matching bases. V lost 3 bases and J lost 2, with 9 bases in between. Germline V gives CDR1 MGHDK, CDR2 SYGVNS. CDR3 length: 14 amino acids. In nucleotides, the CDR3 is TGTGCCAGCAGTGAGGCAGGGCTCACAGATACGCAGTATTTT. Its protein is CASSEAGLTDTQYF.

CDR3: CASSCPGTWGYEQYF. The DNA of the CDR3 is TGTGCCAGCAGTTGCCCCGGGACTTGGGGCTACGAGCAGTACTTC. The J gene is TRBJ2-7, the V gene TRBV27; TRBD2 is a possible D gene (6 bases). This CDR3 region has 15 residues. V dropped 4 bases and J dropped 3 bases, with 16 bases sitting between them. Germline-derived CDR1 and CDR2 are MNHEY and SMNVEV (reference sequence).

The rearrangement uses TRBV18 and TRBJ1-1; 7 nucleotides match TRBD1. Trimming cost V 3 bases and J 3 bases; bases outside gene matches: 7. There are 15 residues in the CDR3. Germline loops: CDR1 KGHSH, CDR2 LQKENI. CDR3 region: CASSPGPGGDTEAFF. CDR3 DNA sequence: TGTGCCAGCTCACCGGGTCCAGGGGGTGACACTGAAGCTTTCTTT.

The rearrangement links TRBV7-8 to TRBJ2-1; 9 nucleotides align to TRBD2. V shed 2 bases, J shed 6 bases, and the junction held 11 bases outside the gene matches. Germline CDR1 SGHVS, CDR2 FQNEAQ. CDR3 length equals 17 residues. CDR3: CASSLRSAGGNVNEQFF. The CDR3, as DNA: TGTGCCAGCAGCTTACGTAGTGCGGGAGGGAATGTCAATGAGCAGTTCTTC.

This chain joins TRBV6-1 and TRBJ2-7; 11 positions match TRBD1. V lost 2 bases and J lost 2; bases outside the gene matches: 5. The CDR3 extends over 16 amino acids. Germline V CDR1 and CDR2: MNHNS, SASEGT. In nucleotides, the CDR3 is TGTGCCAGCAGTGAATTACCGGGACAGGGGGCCTACGAGCAGTACTTC. Protein sequence: CASSELPGQGAYEQYF.

The genes are TRBV10-3 and TRBJ1-4; D is uncertain. Germline V gene data show CDR1 as ENHRY and CDR2 as SYGVKD. V was cut by 10 bases and J by 3 bases, with 9 bases left in between. The CDR3 is made up of 12 amino acids. CDR3 sequence: CATRGSNEKLFF. Here the CDR3 DNA reads TGTGCCACTAGAGGATCTAATGAAAAACTGTTTTTT.

The chain joins TRBV29-1 to TRBJ2-1; TRBD1 might be the D (6 bases). The ends were cut back, 6 bases at V and 10 bases at J, with 13 bases in the middle. The CDR3 spans 11 residues. The germline CDR1 and CDR2 sequences are SQVTM and ANQGSEA. The CDR3 DNA follows: TGCAGCGTGCACAGGGCTGGAGAGCAGTTCTTC. Encoded protein: CSVHRAGEQFF.

This chain links TRBV10-3 with TRBJ2-5; 9 nucleotides agree with TRBD2. This CDR3 is built from 15 residues. After removal of 0 bases from V and 4 bases from J, the junction contained 3 bases not matched to a gene. Germline CDR1 ENHRY, CDR2 SYGVKD. CDR3 sequence reads: CAISESAGGRETQYF. The CDR3 bases are TGTGCCATCAGTGAGTCGGCGGGAGGGCGAGAGACCCAGTACTTC.

A remark on this clone: Other DNA sequences in this specimen translate into the identical CDR3. The rearrangement joins TRBV25-1 to TRBJ1-2; TRBD1 agrees at 9 bases. V lost 1 base to trimming and J lost 8 bases; unmatched junction nucleotides: 8. The germline V gene encodes CDR1 MGHDK and CDR2 SYGVNS. The CDR3 has 15 residues. CDR3 DNA: TGTGCCAGCAGTGAATTAGGTGGGACAGGGAGAGGCTACACCTTC. It codes for CASSELGGTGRGYTF.